This note documents a single T cell receptor (beta chain) sequence. Original data processing: Reference gene primers were amplified, and this amplification served to estimate nucleated cell counts. TCRdb's copy holds only in-frame clones and misses some; the assay was immunoSEQ multiplex PCR. Clone size and the V and J calls come from that table; the DNA yielded D and trimming. The sample contains 28,000 or so clones, around nine tenths of which appear only once. This entry belongs to a study of blood T cell repertoires in COVID-19. Study background: T cells, B-cell-depleted T cells, or PBMCs provided the cDNA or gDNA that served as material.

The V gene end was trimmed by 3 bases and the J gene end by 8 bases; junction bases not matched to a gene: 6. From germline, CDR1 is KGHSH and CDR2 LQKENI. The CDR3 covers 14 residues. The clonotype was recovered from a human donor with active COVID-19. The donor label of this sample is uncertain. Sequenced: peripheral blood. J is TRBJ1-4 and V is TRBV18; 7 nucleotides align to TRBD1. The CDR3 nucleotides read TGTGCCAGCTCACCCTCGACAGGGTACGAAAAACTGTTTTTT. This translates into CASSPSTGYEKLFF.